This T cell receptor beta chain comes out of a study of beta chain features in type 1 diabetes. As every portion of the isolated RNA was reverse transcribed, the sequencing read expressed TCRB transcripts. This table comes from immunoSEQ multiplex PCR, and its TCRdb copy is limited to in-frame clones, with some not included. The sample has 120,000 to 150,000 clones; more than 9% are singletons. The length of the CDR3 is 14 residues. Germline V CDR1 and CDR2: MGHDK, SYGVNS. Germline trimming cut 8 bases from V and 5 bases from J; bases unmatched to any gene: 6. The sequencing sample was made of naive CD4+ T cells from blood. The chain uses TRBV25-1 and TRBJ1-4; 9 positions match TRBD1. This clonotype was obtained from a man in his late teens or twenties in good health. CDR3 DNA sequence: TGTGCCAGCTCTGGGGGGACAGGGAATGAAAAACTGTTTTTT. It is translated as CASSGGTGNEKLFF.